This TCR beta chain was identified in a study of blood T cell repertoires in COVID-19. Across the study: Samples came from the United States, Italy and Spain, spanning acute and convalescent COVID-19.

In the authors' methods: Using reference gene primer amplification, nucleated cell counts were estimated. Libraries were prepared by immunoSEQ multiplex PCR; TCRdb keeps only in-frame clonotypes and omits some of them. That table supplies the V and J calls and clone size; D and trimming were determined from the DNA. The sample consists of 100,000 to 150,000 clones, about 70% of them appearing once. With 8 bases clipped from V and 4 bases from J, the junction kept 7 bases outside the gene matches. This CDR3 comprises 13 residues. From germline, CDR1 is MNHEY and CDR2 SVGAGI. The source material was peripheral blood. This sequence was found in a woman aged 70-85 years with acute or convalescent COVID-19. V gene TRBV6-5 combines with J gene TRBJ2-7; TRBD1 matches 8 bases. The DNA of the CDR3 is TGTGCCAGCCTCTGGACAGGGAGGTACGAGCAGTACTTC. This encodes CASLWTGRYEQYF.